These 6 T cell receptor beta chains were all obtained from the same sample, sequenced in a study of shared clonotypes between healthy human individuals. The protocol was immunoSEQ multiplex PCR, while the TCRdb copy is restricted to in-frame clones and leaves out a portion. Of a few hundred thousand clones listed, more than 95% are singletons. Sequenced input: naive CD4+ T cells sorted from blood. The sample's subset: CD45RA+ positively selected. Source of these receptors: a woman aged 25 to 39 in good health.

The J gene is TRBJ1-1, the V gene TRBV28; D call uncertain. Germline CDR1 and CDR2: MDHEN and SYDVKM. The CDR3 has 12 residues. Trimming left V 6 bases short and J 11 bases short, with 16 bases between. As DNA, the CDR3 is TGTGCCAGCAGGCCAGGCATGGTGGAGGCTTTCTTT. Its translation: CASRPGMVEAFF. The whole variable domain, filled in from reference TRBV28 and TRBJ1-1, reads DVKVTQSSRYLVKRTGEKVFLECVQDMDHENMFWYRQDPGLGLRLIYFSYDVKMKEKGDIPEGYSVSREKKERFSLILESASTNQTSMYLCASRPGMVEAFFGQGTRLTVV.

The chain has TRBV6-5 and TRBJ2-2, with D maybe TRBD1 (5 bases). The CDR3 covers 15 residues. The V end was cut by 2 bases, the J end by 7 bases, with 14 bases between. Germline V CDR1 and CDR2: MNHEY, SVGAGI. The CDR3 nucleotides are TGTGCCAGCAGTTACGGGGCTGAACTGGGCGGGGAGCTGTTTTTT. Translation: CASSYGAELGGELFF.

J is TRBJ1-4 and V is TRBV28; D is possibly TRBD1 (5 bases). The germline V and J ends were trimmed by 1 base and 7 bases, with 13 bases remaining between them. This CDR3 is built from 15 residues. Germline CDR1 MDHEN, CDR2 SYDVKM. The CDR3 here is CASSLSGRVVEKLFF. CDR3 in DNA: TGTGCCAGCAGTTTATCCGGCAGGGTCGTTGAAAAACTGTTTTTT.

The V gene is TRBV14, the J gene TRBJ1-1; TRBD1 matches at 8 bases. V lost 0 bases, J lost 5 bases, and 5 bases stayed unmatched. Looked up from germline, CDR1 is SGHDN and CDR2 is FVKESK. The CDR3 is 15 amino acids. The CDR3 coding sequence is TGTGCCAGCAGCCAAGAGACAGGGGTAAAGACTGAAGCTTTCTTT. Its translation is CASSQETGVKTEAFF.

The chain is built from TRBV28 and TRBJ2-3, with 11 bases that match TRBD2. The ends lost 9 bases at V and 2 bases at J; junction bases unmatched: 13. The CDR3 length is 17 residues. In germline, CDR1 is MDHEN, CDR2 SYDVKM. The CDR3 sequence: CASTSVRLAGFTDTQYF. DNA of the CDR3: TGTGCCAGTACGTCAGTCAGACTAGCGGGATTCACAGATACGCAGTATTTT.

The CDR3 coding sequence is TGCGCCAGCAGCCAAGGATTGTGGGTAGGCGGGGAGCTGTTTTTT. It translates to CASSQGLWVGGELFF. The chain employs TRBV4-1 and TRBJ2-2; D remains ambiguous. V lost 1 base and J 7 bases, leaving 13 bases between the germline ends. The CDR3 sequence is 15 residues long. Germline values: CDR1 MGHRA, CDR2 YSYEKL.